This TCR beta chain comes out of a study of metastatic and nonmetastatic thyroid tumors. On the study more broadly: Repertoires were compared across blood and tumor or nodule tissue from malignant and benign thyroid patients.

General observations from the study: Compared with benign nodules, malignant thyroid tumors were reported to have significantly higher TCR beta diversity in both blood and tumor.

Germline V gene sequence: CDR1 MDHEN, CDR2 SYDVKM. Losses at the gene ends were 5 bases for V and 7 bases for J; bases not matched to a gene: 12. The CDR3 is 16 amino acids. No patient had received any treatment before thyroid surgery. In regard to this clone: Its antigen remains unidentified.

Per the authors' pipeline: Construction of a distant-metastasis classifier for papillary thyroid cancer relied on CDR3 differences across clinicopathological groups. TCRdb used MiXCR to call clones anew from the PCR reads. The V and J calls follow TCRdb's processing rather than the paper's. The table shows around 50,000 clones, with just under 30% occurring only once. Sample: blood. J is TRBJ2-7 and V is TRBV28, with 12 bases lining up with TRBD2. The origin of this receptor is a female donor with papillary thyroid cancer or a benign thyroid nodule (not recorded which). Some clones in this sample may be carry-over from other donors' samples. Here the CDR3 DNA reads TGTGCCAGCAGTGGGGGGACTAGCGGGCAACCCCGGGAGCAGTACTTC. This translates into CASSGGTSGQPREQYF. The full variable domain, rest sourced from reference TRBV28 and TRBJ2-7, is DVKVTQSSRYLVKRTGEKVFLECVQDMDHENMFWYRQDPGLGLRLIYFSYDVKMKEKGDIPEGYSVSREKKERFSLILESASTNQTSMYLCASSGGTSGQPREQYFGPGTRLTVT.